The TCR beta chain under discussion was sequenced for a study of blood T cell repertoires in COVID-19. Across the whole study: PBMCs, B-cell-depleted T cells, or T cells were the source of the cDNA or gDNA that made up the material.

V gave up 7 bases and J gave up 4 bases; unmatched junction bases: 9. The CDR3 runs 15 residues. From germline, CDR1 is SGHRS and CDR2 YFSETQ. The protocol was immunoSEQ multiplex PCR, while the TCRdb copy is restricted to in-frame clones and leaves out a portion. The data show under 250,000 clones, approximately 83% seen once. The clonotype originates from a man aged 30 to 39 who had recovered from COVID-19. Sequencing was performed on peripheral blood. This sequence joins TRBV5-1 and TRBJ2-5, with 11 bases matching TRBD2. The DNA for the CDR3 is TGCGCCAGCGGACCGGGACTAGCGGAGCCAGAGACCCAGTACTTC. It specifies CASGPGLAEPETQYF.